The 3 T cell receptor beta chains reported below all come from one sample, sequenced in a study of blood T cell repertoires in COVID-19. Generated by immunoSEQ multiplex PCR, the TCRdb table keeps only in-frame clones and is missing some. The profile covers over 55,000 clones, with about 73% appearing a single time and approximately 40% taken by the ten largest. Sequenced input: peripheral blood. These receptor sequences come from a woman aged 70-85 years with acute or convalescent COVID-19.

The chain recombines TRBV27 with TRBJ1-1, with D possibly TRBD1 on 6 matching bases. Germline loops: CDR1 MNHEY, CDR2 SMNVEV (reference sequence). The CDR3 loop spans 16 amino acids. V was shortened by 5 bases and J by 0 bases, with 16 bases between the two germline ends. CDR3 protein: CASSPTGFFMNTEAFF. The CDR3 bases are TGTGCCAGCAGTCCGACAGGATTTTTCATGAACACTGAAGCTTTCTTT.

The chain joins TRBV10-3 to TRBJ1-1; 7 positions agree with TRBD1. The CDR3 is made up of 14 amino acids. CDR1 ENHRY and CDR2 SYGVKD come from the germline V gene. V trimming: 6 bases; J trimming: 1 base; junction bases outside the gene matches: 5. DNA for the CDR3: TGTGCCATCAGGGAGACAGGGTCGAACACTGAAGCTTTCTTT. This gives the protein CAIRETGSNTEAFF.

The chain carries TRBV6-5 and TRBJ1-2; perhaps TRBD1 as D (6 bases). Trimming took off 8 bases at V and 7 bases at J, with 20 bases between the two ends. Germline CDR1 is MNHEY and CDR2 is SVGAGI. The CDR3 length is 14 residues. CDR3 residues: CASGRRGIQGGYTF. CDR3 nucleotide sequence: TGTGCCAGCGGTCGCAGGGGCATCCAGGGTGGCTACACCTTC.